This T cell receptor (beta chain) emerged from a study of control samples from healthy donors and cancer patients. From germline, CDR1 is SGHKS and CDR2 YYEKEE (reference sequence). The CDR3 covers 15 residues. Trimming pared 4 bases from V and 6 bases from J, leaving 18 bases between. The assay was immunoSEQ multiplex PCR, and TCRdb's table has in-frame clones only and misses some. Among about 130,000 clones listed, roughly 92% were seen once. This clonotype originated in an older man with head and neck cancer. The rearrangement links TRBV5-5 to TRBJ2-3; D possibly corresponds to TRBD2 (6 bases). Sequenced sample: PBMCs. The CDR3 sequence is CASSADGGGTDTQYF. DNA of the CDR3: TGTGCCAGCAGCGCGGACGGGGGTGGTACGGATACGCAGTATTTT.